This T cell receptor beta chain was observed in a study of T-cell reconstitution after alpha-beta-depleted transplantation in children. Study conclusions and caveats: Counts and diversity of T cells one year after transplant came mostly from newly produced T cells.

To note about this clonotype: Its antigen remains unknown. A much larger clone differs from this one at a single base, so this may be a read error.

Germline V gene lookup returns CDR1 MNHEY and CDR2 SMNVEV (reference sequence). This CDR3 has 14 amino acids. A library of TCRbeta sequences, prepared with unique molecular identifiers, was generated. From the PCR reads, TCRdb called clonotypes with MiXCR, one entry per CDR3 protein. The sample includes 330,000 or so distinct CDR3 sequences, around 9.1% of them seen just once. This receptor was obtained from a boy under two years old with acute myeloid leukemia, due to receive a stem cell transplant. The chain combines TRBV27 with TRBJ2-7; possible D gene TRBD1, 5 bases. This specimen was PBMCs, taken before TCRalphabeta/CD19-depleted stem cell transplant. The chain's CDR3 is CASSLKGAVAEQDF. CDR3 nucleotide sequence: TGTGCCAGCAGTTTAAAAGGGGCCGTGGCCGAGCAGGACTTC.